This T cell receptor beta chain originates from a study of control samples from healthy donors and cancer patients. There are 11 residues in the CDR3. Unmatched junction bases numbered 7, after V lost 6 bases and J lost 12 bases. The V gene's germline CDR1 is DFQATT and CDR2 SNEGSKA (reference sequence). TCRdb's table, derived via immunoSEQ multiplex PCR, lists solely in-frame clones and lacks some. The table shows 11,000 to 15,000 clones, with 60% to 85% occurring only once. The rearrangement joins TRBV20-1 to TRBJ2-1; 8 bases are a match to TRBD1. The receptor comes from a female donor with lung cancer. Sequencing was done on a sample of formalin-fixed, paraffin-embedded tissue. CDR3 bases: TGCAGTGCGGCGGACAGGGCGGTGCAGTTCTTC. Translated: CSAADRAVQFF.